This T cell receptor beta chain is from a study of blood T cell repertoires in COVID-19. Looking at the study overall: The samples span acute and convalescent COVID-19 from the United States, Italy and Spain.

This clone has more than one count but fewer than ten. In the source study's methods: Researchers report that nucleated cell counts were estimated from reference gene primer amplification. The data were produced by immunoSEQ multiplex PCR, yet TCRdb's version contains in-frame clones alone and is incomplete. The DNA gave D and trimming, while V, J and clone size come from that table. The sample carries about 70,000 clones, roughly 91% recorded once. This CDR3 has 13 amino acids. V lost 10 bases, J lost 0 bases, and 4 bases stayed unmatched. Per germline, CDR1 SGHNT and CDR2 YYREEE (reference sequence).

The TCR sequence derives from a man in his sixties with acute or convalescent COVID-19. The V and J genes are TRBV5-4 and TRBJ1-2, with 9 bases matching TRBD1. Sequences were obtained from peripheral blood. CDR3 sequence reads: CAVRDRANYGYTF. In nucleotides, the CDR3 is TGTGCCGTCCGGGACAGGGCTAACTATGGCTACACCTTC.